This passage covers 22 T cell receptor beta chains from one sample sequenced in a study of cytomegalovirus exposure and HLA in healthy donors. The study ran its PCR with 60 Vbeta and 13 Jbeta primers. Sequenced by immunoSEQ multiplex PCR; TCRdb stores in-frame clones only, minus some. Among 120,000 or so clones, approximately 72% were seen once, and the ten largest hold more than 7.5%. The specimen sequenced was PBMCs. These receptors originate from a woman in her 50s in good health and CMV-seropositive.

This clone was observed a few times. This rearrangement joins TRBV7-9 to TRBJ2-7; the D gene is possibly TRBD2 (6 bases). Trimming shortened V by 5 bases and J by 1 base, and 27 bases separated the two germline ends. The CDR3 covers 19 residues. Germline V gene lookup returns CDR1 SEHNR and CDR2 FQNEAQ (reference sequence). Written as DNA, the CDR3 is TGTGCCAGCAGCCCCACCTCGGGGGTAGTTCCGGGAGCGTCCTACGAGCAGTACTTC. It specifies CASSPTSGVVPGASYEQYF.

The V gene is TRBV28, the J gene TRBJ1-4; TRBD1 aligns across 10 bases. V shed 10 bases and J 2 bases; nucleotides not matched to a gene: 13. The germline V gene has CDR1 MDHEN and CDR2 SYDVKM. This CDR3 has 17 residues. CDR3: CATPGTGALGTNEKLFF. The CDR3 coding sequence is TGTGCCACCCCCGGGACAGGGGCTCTAGGGACTAATGAAAAACTGTTTTTT.

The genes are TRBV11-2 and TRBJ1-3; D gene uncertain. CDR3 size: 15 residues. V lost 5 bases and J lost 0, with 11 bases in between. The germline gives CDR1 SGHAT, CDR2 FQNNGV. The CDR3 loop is CASSLQFTSGNTIYF. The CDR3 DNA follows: TGTGCCAGCAGCCTACAGTTCACCTCTGGAAACACCATATATTTT. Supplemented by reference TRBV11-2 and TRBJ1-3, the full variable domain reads EAGVAQSPRYKIIEKRQSVAFWCNPISGHATLYWYQQILGQGPKLLIQFQNNGVVDDSQLPKDRFSAERLKGVDSTLKIQPAKLEDSAVYLCASSLQFTSGNTIYFGEGSWLTVV.

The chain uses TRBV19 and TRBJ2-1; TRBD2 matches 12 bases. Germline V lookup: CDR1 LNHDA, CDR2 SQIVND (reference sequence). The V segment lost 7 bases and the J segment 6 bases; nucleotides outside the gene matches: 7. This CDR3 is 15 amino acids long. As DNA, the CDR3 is TGTGCCAGTACCAGGACTAGCGGGATAACCAATGAGCAGTTCTTC. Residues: CASTRTSGITNEQFF.

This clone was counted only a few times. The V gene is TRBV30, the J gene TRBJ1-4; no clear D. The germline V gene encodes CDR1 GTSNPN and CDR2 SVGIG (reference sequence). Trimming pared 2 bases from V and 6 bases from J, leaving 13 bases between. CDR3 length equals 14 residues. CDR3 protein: CAWSHDGVDEKLFF. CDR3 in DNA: TGTGCCTGGAGTCACGACGGGGTGGATGAAAAACTGTTTTTT.

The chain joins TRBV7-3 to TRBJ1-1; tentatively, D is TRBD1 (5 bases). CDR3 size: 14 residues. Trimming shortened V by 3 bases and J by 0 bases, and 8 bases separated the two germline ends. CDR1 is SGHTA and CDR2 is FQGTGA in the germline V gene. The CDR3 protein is CASSLAGMNTEAFF. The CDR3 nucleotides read TGTGCCAGCAGCTTGGCAGGGATGAACACTGAAGCTTTCTTT.

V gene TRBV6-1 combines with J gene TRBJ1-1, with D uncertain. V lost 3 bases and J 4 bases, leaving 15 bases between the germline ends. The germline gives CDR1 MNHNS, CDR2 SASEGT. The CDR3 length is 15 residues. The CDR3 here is CASSESLLGGTEAFF. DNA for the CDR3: TGTGCCAGCAGTGAGTCCCTGCTAGGAGGCACTGAAGCTTTCTTT.

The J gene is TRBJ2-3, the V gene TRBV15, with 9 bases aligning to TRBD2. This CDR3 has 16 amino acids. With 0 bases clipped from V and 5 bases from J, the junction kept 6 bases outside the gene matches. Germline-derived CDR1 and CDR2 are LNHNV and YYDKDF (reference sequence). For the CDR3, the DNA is TGTGCCACCAGCAGAGATCGGGCGGGAGGGGGAGATACGCAGTATTTT. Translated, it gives CATSRDRAGGGDTQYF.

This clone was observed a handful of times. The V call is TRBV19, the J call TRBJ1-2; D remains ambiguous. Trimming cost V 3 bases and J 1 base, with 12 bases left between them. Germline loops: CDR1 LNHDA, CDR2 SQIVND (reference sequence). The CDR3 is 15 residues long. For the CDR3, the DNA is TGTGCCAGTAGTATGGCGTCTAGTAATAACTATGGCTACACCTTC. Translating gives CASSMASSNNYGYTF.

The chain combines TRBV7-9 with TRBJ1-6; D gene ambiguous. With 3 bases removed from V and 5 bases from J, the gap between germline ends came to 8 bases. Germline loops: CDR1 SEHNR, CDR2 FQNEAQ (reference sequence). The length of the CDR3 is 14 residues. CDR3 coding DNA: TGTGCCAGCAGCTTCGGGAGCCATAATTCACCCCTCCACTTT. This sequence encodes CASSFGSHNSPLHF.

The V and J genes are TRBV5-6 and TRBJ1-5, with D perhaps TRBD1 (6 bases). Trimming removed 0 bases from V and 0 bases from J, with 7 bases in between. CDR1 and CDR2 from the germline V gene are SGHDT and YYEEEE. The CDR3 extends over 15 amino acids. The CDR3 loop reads CASSLGQVSNQPQHF. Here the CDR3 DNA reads TGTGCCAGCAGCTTGGGACAGGTTAGCAATCAGCCCCAGCATTTT.

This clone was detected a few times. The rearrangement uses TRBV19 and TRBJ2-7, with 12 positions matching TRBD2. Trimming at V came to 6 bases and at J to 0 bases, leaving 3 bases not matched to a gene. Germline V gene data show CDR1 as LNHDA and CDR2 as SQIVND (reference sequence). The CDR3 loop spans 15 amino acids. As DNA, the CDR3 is TGTGCCAGTAGACTAGCGGGAGGTACCTCCTACGAGCAGTACTTC. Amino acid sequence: CASRLAGGTSYEQYF.

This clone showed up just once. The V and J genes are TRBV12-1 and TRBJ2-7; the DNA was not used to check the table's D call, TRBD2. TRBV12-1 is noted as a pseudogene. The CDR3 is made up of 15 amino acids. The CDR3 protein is CASSFGSSGRALQYF. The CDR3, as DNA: TGTGCCAGCAGCTTTGGTTCTAGCGGGAGGGCCCTGCAGTACTTC.

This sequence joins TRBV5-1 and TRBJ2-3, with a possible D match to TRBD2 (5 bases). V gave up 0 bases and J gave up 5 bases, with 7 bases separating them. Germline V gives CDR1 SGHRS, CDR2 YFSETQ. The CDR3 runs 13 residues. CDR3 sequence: CASSLDAGDTQYF. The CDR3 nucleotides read TGCGCCAGCAGCTTGGATGCGGGAGATACGCAGTATTTT.

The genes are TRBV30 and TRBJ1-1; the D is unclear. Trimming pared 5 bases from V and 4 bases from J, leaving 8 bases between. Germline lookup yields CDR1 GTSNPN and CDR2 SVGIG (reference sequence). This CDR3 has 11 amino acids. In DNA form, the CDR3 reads TGTGCCTGGGCCCGAGGCACTGAAGCTTTCTTT. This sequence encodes CAWARGTEAFF.

The DNA for the CDR3 is TGTGCCAGCACCGCTCGCGGGACAGGGGGCCACGAGCAGTACTTC. Translating it yields CASTARGTGGHEQYF. V and J are TRBV6-5 and TRBJ2-7, with TRBD1 matching 12 bases. The CDR3 is 15 amino acids. The V gene's germline CDR1 is MNHEY and CDR2 SVGAGI. J lost 5 bases, V lost 7 bases, and 9 bases had no gene match.

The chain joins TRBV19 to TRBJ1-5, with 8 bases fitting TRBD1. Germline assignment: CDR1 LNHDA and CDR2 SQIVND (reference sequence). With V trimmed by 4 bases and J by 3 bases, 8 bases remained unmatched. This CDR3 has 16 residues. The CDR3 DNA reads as TGTGCCAGTAGTAATCAGGGGGCCAACTACAATCAGCCCCAGCATTTT. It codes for CASSNQGANYNQPQHF.

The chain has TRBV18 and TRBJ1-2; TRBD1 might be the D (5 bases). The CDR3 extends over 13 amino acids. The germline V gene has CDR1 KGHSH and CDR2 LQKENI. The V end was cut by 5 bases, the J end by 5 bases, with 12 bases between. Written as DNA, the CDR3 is TGTGCCAGCTCATCTCCGACAGATTATGGCTACACCTTC. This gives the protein CASSSPTDYGYTF.

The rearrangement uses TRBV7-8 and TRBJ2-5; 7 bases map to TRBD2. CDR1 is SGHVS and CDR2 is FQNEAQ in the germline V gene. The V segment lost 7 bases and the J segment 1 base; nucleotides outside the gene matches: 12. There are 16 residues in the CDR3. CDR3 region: CASTTTWGGSQETQYF. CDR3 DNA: TGTGCCAGCACCACGACGTGGGGGGGTAGCCAAGAGACCCAGTACTTC.

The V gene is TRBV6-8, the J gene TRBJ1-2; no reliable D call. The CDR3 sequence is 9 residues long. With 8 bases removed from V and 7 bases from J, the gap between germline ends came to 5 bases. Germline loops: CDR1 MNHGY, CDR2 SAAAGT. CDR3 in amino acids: CASSGGYTF. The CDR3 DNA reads TGTGCCAGCTCGGGTGGCTACACCTTC.

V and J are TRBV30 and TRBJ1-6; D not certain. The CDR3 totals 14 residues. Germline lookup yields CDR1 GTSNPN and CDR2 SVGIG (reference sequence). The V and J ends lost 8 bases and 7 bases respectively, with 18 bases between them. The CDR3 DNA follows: TGTGCCCAGACTGATCTAAATGCGAATTCACCCCTCCACTTT. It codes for CAQTDLNANSPLHF.

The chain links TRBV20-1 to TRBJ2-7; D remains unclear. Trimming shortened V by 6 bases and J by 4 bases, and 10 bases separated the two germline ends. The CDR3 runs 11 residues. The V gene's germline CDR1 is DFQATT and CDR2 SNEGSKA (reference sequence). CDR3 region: CSAGGDYEQYF. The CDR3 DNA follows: TGCAGTGCCGGCGGAGATTACGAGCAGTACTTC.